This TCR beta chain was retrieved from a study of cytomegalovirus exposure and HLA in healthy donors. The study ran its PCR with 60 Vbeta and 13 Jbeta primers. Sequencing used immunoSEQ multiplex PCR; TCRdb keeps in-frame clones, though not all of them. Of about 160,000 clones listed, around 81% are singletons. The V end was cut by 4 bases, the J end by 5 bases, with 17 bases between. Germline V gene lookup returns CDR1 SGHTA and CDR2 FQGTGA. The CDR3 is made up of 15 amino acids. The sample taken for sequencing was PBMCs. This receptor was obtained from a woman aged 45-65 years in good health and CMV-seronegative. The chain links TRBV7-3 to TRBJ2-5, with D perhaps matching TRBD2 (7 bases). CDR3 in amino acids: CASSWGGGAWETQYF. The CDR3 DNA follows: TGTGCCAGCAGCTGGGGTGGGGGGGCCTGGGAGACCCAGTACTTC.